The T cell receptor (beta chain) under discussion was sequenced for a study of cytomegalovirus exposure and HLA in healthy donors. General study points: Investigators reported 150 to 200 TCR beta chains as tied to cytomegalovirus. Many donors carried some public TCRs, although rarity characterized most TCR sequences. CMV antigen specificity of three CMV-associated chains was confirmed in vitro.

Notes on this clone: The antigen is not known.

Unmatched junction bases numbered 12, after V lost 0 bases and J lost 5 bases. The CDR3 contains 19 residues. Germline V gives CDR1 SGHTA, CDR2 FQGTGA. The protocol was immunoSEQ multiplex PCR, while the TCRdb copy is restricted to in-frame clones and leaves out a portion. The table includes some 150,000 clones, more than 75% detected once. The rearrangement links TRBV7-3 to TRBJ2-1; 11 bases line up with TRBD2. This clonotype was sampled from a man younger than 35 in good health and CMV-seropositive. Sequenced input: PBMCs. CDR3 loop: CASSLTGLAGGLLNNEQFF. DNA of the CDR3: TGTGCCAGCAGCTTAACGGGCCTAGCGGGAGGCCTCCTCAACAATGAGCAGTTCTTC.